The 5 T cell receptor beta chains given below trace back to one sample, sequenced in a study of T cell changes during pregnancy in multiple sclerosis. Some clones are missing from TCRdb's copy, which holds only in-frame ones; the method was immunoSEQ multiplex PCR. The sample lists approximately 70,000 clones, just over 90% occurring once. The input for sequencing was peripheral blood, taken in the second trimester of pregnancy. These receptors originate from a female donor in good health, enrolled as a control in a pregnancy study.

CDR3 nucleotide sequence: TGTGCCAGCAGCTGGGGAGGACGTTTAGGAGGCTATGGCTACACCTTC. Translation gives CASSWGGRLGGYGYTF. The V and J genes are TRBV5-4 and TRBJ1-2; D gene uncertain. The CDR3 has 16 residues. Trimming stripped 3 bases from V and 4 bases from J, with 19 bases between. Germline values: CDR1 SGHNT, CDR2 YYREEE (reference sequence).

The chain couples TRBV5-6 to TRBJ2-1; 7 bases map to TRBD2. CDR3 length: 15 amino acids. The J segment lost 7 bases and the V segment lost 4 bases, leaving 11 bases of the junction unmatched. The V gene's germline CDR1 is SGHDT and CDR2 YYEEEE. CDR3 DNA sequence: TGTGCCAGCAGCAGGGTCGTCGGGAGGTGGAATGAGCAGTTCTTC. This gives the protein CASSRVVGRWNEQFF.

The V gene is TRBV6-1, the J gene TRBJ2-7, with D possibly matching TRBD1 (6 bases). This CDR3 comprises 15 residues. Trimming removed 2 bases from V and 5 bases from J, with 16 bases in between. The germline V gene has CDR1 MNHNS and CDR2 SASEGT. The CDR3 reads CASSESPQGYHEQYF. CDR3 DNA: TGTGCCAGCAGTGAATCCCCACAGGGATACCACGAGCAGTACTTC.

The gene calls are TRBV5-5 and TRBJ1-5; 8 positions agree with TRBD1. This CDR3 spans 20 amino acids. In germline, CDR1 is SGHKS, CDR2 YYEKEE (reference sequence). V gave up 4 bases and J gave up 0 bases; unmatched junction bases: 18. The chain's CDR3 is CASSRGRWGQDTYSNQPQHF. The CDR3, as DNA: TGTGCCAGCAGCCGGGGCCGTTGGGGACAGGACACGTATAGCAATCAGCCCCAGCATTTT.

V and J are TRBV28 and TRBJ1-2; D possibly corresponds to TRBD1 (6 bases). This CDR3 region has 14 residues. Trimming cost V 0 bases and J 7 bases, with 12 bases left between them. Germline values: CDR1 MDHEN, CDR2 SYDVKM. The CDR3 DNA sequence: TGTGCCAGCAGTTTATGGAACAGGGTACCTGGCTACACCTTC. Its translation is CASSLWNRVPGYTF.